Ten or more counts support the clone carrying this T cell receptor beta chain. Its antigen remains unknown. From the 5' RACE reads, TCRdb called clonotypes with MiXCR, one entry per CDR3 protein. The sample comprises 50,000 or so distinct CDR3 sequences, around 9.7% of which are singletons, and 10% to 15% rests with the top ten. This sample is drawn from a study of T-cell memory formation after mild COVID-19. Whole-study findings and limits: Some responding clones appeared in pre-infection memory, suggesting cross-reactive memory joined. Day 15 to 85 contractors were CD4/CD8 balanced; later expanders leaned CD4+.

The sequence was obtained from an adult woman who had mild COVID-19 (a few samples of this study predate the infection). Cell type and time point are not known. Sequencing used PBMCs or a T cell subset sorted from them (not recorded which).

This CDR3 reads CASSYLPGTNNEQFF. The CDR3 coding sequence is TGTGCCAGCAGTTACCTGCCCGGGACAAACAATGAGCAGTTCTTC. V gene TRBV6-6 combines with J gene TRBJ2-1, with D possibly TRBD1 on 6 matching bases. Germline CDR1 is MNHNY and CDR2 is SVGAGI (reference sequence). This CDR3 has 15 residues. Trimming took off 2 bases at V and 5 bases at J, with 13 bases between the two ends.